The 29 T cell receptor beta chains given below trace back to one sample, sequenced in a study of T cell changes during pregnancy in multiple sclerosis. The repertoire was sequenced with immunoSEQ multiplex PCR; TCRdb's copy has only in-frame clones and lacks some. Of fewer than 45,000 clones in the sample, roughly 91% were seen once. The sample in question was CD4+ T cells from peripheral blood mononuclear cells, obtained in the second trimester of pregnancy. Receptor source: a female donor in good health, enrolled as a control in a pregnancy study.

The chain is built from TRBV7-6 and TRBJ2-7, with TRBD1 as a possible D gene (6 bases). The CDR3 is 13 amino acids. The V gene's germline CDR1 is SGHVS and CDR2 FNYEAQ. V was cut by 3 bases and J by 3 bases, with 9 bases left in between. The CDR3 loop reads CASSLQGIYEQYF. In DNA form, the CDR3 reads TGTGCCAGCAGCTTGCAGGGGATCTACGAGCAGTACTTC.

The chain joins TRBV7-8 to TRBJ2-1, with 8 bases fitting TRBD2. The CDR3 runs 17 residues. V lost 5 bases, J lost 4 bases, and 13 bases stayed unmatched. Germline V lookup: CDR1 SGHVS, CDR2 FQNEAQ. The CDR3 nucleotides are TGTGCCAGCAGCCCACCACGCCGACTAGCGCCTTACAATGAGCAGTTCTTC. Amino acid sequence: CASSPPRRLAPYNEQFF.

This chain joins TRBV7-2 and TRBJ2-7, with TRBD1 identical over 9 bases. Looked up from germline, CDR1 is SGHTA and CDR2 is FQGNSA. V shed 5 bases, J shed 2 bases, and the junction held 7 bases outside the gene matches. The CDR3 runs 15 residues. As DNA, the CDR3 is TGTGCCAGCAGCGAATCCGGGACAGGGCCCTACGAGCAGTACTTC. This sequence encodes CASSESGTGPYEQYF.

V and J are TRBV18 and TRBJ2-7, with 12 bases identical to TRBD1. The germline CDR1 and CDR2 sequences are KGHSH and LQKENI. The CDR3 has 14 residues. J gave up 6 bases and V 6 bases, and 6 bases lay outside the gene matches. The CDR3 bases are TGTGCCAGCTCCCCGGGACAGGGGGCGGGCGAGCAGTACTTC. Its protein is CASSPGQGAGEQYF.

This chain uses TRBV28 with TRBJ2-7; 7 positions match TRBD2. The J segment lost 7 bases and the V segment lost 3 bases, leaving 9 bases of the junction unmatched. This CDR3 region has 14 residues. Germline V gene sequence: CDR1 MDHEN, CDR2 SYDVKM. The CDR3 coding sequence is TGTGCCAGCAGTTTCCGGCAAAGGGGAGGGGAGCAGTACTTC. It yields the protein CASSFRQRGGEQYF.

This chain links TRBV28 with TRBJ1-4; possible D gene TRBD1, 5 bases. The germline V gene encodes CDR1 MDHEN and CDR2 SYDVKM. This CDR3 region has 14 residues. With 3 bases removed from V and 10 bases from J, the gap between germline ends came to 15 bases. CDR3 protein: CASSLFQGFGKLFF. The CDR3 nucleotides are TGTGCCAGCAGTTTGTTTCAGGGATTCGGAAAACTGTTTTTT.

The chain links TRBV7-9 to TRBJ2-2; no reliable D call. This CDR3 has 13 residues. CDR1 and CDR2 from the germline V gene are SEHNR and FQNEAQ (reference sequence). Trimming removed 1 base from V and 7 bases from J, with 7 bases in between. The CDR3 region is CASSLVPHGELFF. For the CDR3, the DNA is TGTGCCAGCAGCTTAGTCCCCCACGGGGAGCTGTTTTTT.

The chain employs TRBV4-2 and TRBJ2-2; 8 bases align to TRBD1. The CDR3 sequence is 14 residues long. The ends lost 4 bases at V and 6 bases at J; junction bases unmatched: 4. Germline-derived CDR1 and CDR2 are LGHNA and YNFKEQ. CDR3 amino acids: CASSLLDRAGELFF. The CDR3 bases are TGTGCCAGCAGCCTCTTGGACAGGGCCGGGGAGCTGTTTTTT.

The chain uses TRBV28 and TRBJ2-5; D gene ambiguous. The CDR3 covers 13 residues. Trimming pared 2 bases from V and 1 base from J, leaving 5 bases between. Germline values: CDR1 MDHEN, CDR2 SYDVKM. CDR3 coding DNA: TGTGCCAGCAGTTTACGGGTCCAAGAGACCCAGTACTTC. It encodes CASSLRVQETQYF.

CDR3: CASSLTSGRALGCTDTQYF. The CDR3 DNA is TGCGCCAGCAGTCTTACTAGCGGGAGGGCCCTGGGCTGCACAGATACGCAGTATTTT. V gene TRBV10-1 combines with J gene TRBJ2-3; TRBD2 matches at 13 bases. V trimming: 5 bases; J trimming: 1 base; junction bases outside the gene matches: 12. Germline values: CDR1 WNHNN, CDR2 SYGVQD (reference sequence). This CDR3 has 19 residues.

The chain is built from TRBV28 and TRBJ2-7; tentative D call: TRBD2 (5 bases). This CDR3 region has 16 residues. Germline values: CDR1 MDHEN, CDR2 SYDVKM. V lost 3 bases, J lost 3 bases, and 18 bases lay in between. The CDR3 nucleotides are TGTGCCAGCAGTTTTTCCCTAGCCACCCGGGGCTACGAGCAGTACTTC. It encodes CASSFSLATRGYEQYF.

This sequence joins TRBV5-5 and TRBJ1-5; TRBD1 matches at 7 bases. CDR1 and CDR2 from the germline V gene are SGHKS and YYEKEE (reference sequence). This CDR3 is built from 16 residues. V shed 2 bases and J 2 bases; nucleotides not matched to a gene: 7. In nucleotides, the CDR3 is TGTGCCAGCAGCTTAAGCGCCGGACAGGGCAATCAGCCCCAGCATTTT. Amino acids: CASSLSAGQGNQPQHF.

The chain links TRBV2 to TRBJ2-5; TRBD1 agrees at 10 bases. This CDR3 has 13 amino acids. Per the germline V gene, CDR1 is SNHLY and CDR2 is FYNNEI. With V trimmed by 8 bases and J by 5 bases, 5 bases remained unmatched. CDR3 coding DNA: TGTGCCAGCGGGGGACAGGGGTGGGAGACCCAGTACTTC. Its protein product is CASGGQGWETQYF.

The chain links TRBV7-9 to TRBJ2-7; 7 bases are a match to TRBD2. Per germline, CDR1 SEHNR and CDR2 FQNEAQ (reference sequence). There are 15 residues in the CDR3. V gave up 1 base and J gave up 3 bases; unmatched junction bases: 6. The DNA for the CDR3 is TGTGCCAGCAGCTTAGTCGCCGGGACTAACTACGAGCAGTACTTC. The encoded protein is CASSLVAGTNYEQYF. Variable domain in full (rest from reference TRBV7-9 and TRBJ2-7): DTGVSQNPRHKITKRGQNVTFRCDPISEHNRLYWYRQTLGQGPEFLTYFQNEAQLEKSRLLSDRFSAERPKGSFSTLEIQRTEQGDSAMYLCASSLVAGTNYEQYFGPGTRLTVT.

The V call is TRBV6-1, the J call TRBJ1-1, with no clear D. The V and J ends lost 3 bases and 12 bases respectively, with 11 bases between them. The CDR3 is 11 amino acids. Germline CDR1 MNHNS, CDR2 SASEGT. CDR3: CASSEGAYTFF. CDR3 DNA: TGTGCCAGCAGTGAGGGAGCCTATACTTTCTTT.

The chain carries TRBV11-3 and TRBJ2-5; the match to TRBD2 covers 8 bases. The CDR3 sequence is 15 residues long. V lost 8 bases and J lost 2; bases outside the gene matches: 10. Germline V CDR1 and CDR2: SGHNT, YENEEA. The CDR3 is CASPRVGGGQETQYF. The CDR3 DNA sequence: TGTGCCAGCCCTCGCGTCGGGGGGGGACAAGAGACCCAGTACTTC.

This chain joins TRBV18 and TRBJ2-7; 8 bases map to TRBD2. Germline values: CDR1 KGHSH, CDR2 LQKENI. The CDR3 has 13 residues. J lost 3 bases, V lost 6 bases, and 4 bases had no gene match. The CDR3 loop is CASSALADYEQYF. CDR3 in DNA: TGTGCCAGCTCCGCACTAGCGGACTACGAGCAGTACTTC.

The chain's CDR3 is CASSPELTGLDGYTF. The CDR3 bases are TGTGCCAGCAGCCCAGAGTTGACAGGGTTGGATGGCTACACCTTC. J is TRBJ1-2 and V is TRBV5-4, with 7 bases aligning to TRBD1. The CDR3 consists of 15 residues. The V segment lost 4 bases and the J segment 6 bases; nucleotides outside the gene matches: 12. Germline V gene sequence: CDR1 SGHNT, CDR2 YYREEE (reference sequence). The variable domain in full, with the rest retrieved from reference TRBV5-4 and TRBJ1-2, is ETGVTQSPTHLIKTRGQQVTLRCSSQSGHNTVSWYQQALGQGPQFIFQYYREEENGRGNFPPRFSGLQFPNYSSELNVNALELDDSALYLCASSPELTGLDGYTFGSGTRLTVV.

The chain has TRBV6-1 and TRBJ1-5, with no clear D. Trimming shortened V by 3 bases and J by 0 bases, and 9 bases separated the two germline ends. The CDR3 contains 15 residues. CDR1 is MNHNS, CDR2 SASEGT, per germline. The CDR3 spells CASSEGLISNQPQHF. The CDR3 bases are TGTGCCAGCAGTGAGGGCCTTATTAGCAATCAGCCCCAGCATTTT.

V and J are TRBV28 and TRBJ1-4, with D maybe TRBD1 (6 bases). The V end lost 5 bases, the J end lost 7 bases, and 11 bases lay between the germline ends. Germline CDR1 and CDR2: MDHEN and SYDVKM. This CDR3 comprises 13 residues. CDR3 protein: CASSRTVAEKLFF. The CDR3 DNA reads as TGTGCCAGCAGTCGGACAGTGGCTGAAAAACTGTTTTTT. Looking up the rest from reference TRBV28 and TRBJ1-4 gives the full variable domain: DVKVTQSSRYLVKRTGEKVFLECVQDMDHENMFWYRQDPGLGLRLIYFSYDVKMKEKGDIPEGYSVSREKKERFSLILESASTNQTSMYLCASSRTVAEKLFFGSGTQLSVL.

This clone was counted a single time. This rearrangement joins TRBV19 to TRBJ2-5; the match to TRBD2 covers 8 bases. CDR3 length equals 15 residues. Germline values: CDR1 LNHDA, CDR2 SQIVND (reference sequence). J gave up 5 bases and V 5 bases, and 10 bases lay outside the gene matches. The CDR3 loop reads CASSDPGTSRETQYF. The CDR3 DNA reads as TGTGCCAGTAGTGACCCGGGGACTAGTCGGGAGACCCAGTACTTC. The full variable domain, its missing parts supplied by reference TRBV19 and TRBJ2-5, is DGGITQSPKYLFRKEGQNVTLSCEQNLNHDAMYWYRQDPGQGLRLIYYSQIVNDFQKGDIAEGYSVSREKKESFPLTVTSAQKNPTAFYLCASSDPGTSRETQYFGPGTRLLVL.

The V and J genes are TRBV7-8 and TRBJ2-3, with 10 bases that match TRBD1. This CDR3 has 17 amino acids. Germline values: CDR1 SGHVS, CDR2 FQNEAQ. The V segment lost 2 bases and the J segment 2 bases; nucleotides outside the gene matches: 7. The CDR3 DNA sequence: TGTGCCAGCAGCTTACACCGGGACAGGGGATACACAGATACGCAGTATTTT. Protein product: CASSLHRDRGYTDTQYF. The variable domain in full, completed from reference TRBV7-8 and TRBJ2-3, reads GAGVSQSPRYKVAKRGQDVALRCDPISGHVSLFWYQQALGQGPEFLTYFQNEAQLDKSGLPSDRFFAERPEGSVSTLKIQRTQQEDSAVYLCASSLHRDRGYTDTQYFGPGTRLTVL.

J is TRBJ2-5 and V is TRBV9; the match to TRBD2 covers 13 bases. The germline CDR1 and CDR2 sequences are SGDLS and YYNGEE. The V segment lost 1 base and the J segment 7 bases; nucleotides outside the gene matches: 4. This CDR3 is built from 15 residues. The CDR3 bases are TGTGCCAGCAGCGTAACTAGCGGGGGGGCGGGGACCCAGTACTTC. Translating it yields CASSVTSGGAGTQYF.

The genes are TRBV4-1 and TRBJ2-2; no clear D gene. The CDR3 is 14 amino acids. Trimming pared 1 base from V and 6 bases from J, leaving 9 bases between. CDR1 is MGHRA and CDR2 is YSYEKL in the germline V gene. The CDR3: CASSQVSVAGELFF. The CDR3 DNA sequence: TGCGCCAGCAGCCAAGTCTCGGTCGCCGGGGAGCTGTTTTTT.

This chain links TRBV5-1 with TRBJ2-5; maybe TRBD2 (5 bases). Germline assignment: CDR1 SGHRS and CDR2 YFSETQ. This CDR3 spans 14 amino acids. The V gene lost 5 bases and the J gene lost 4 bases, with 15 bases spanning the gap. CDR3 sequence (DNA): TGCGCCAGCAGATCGGGGAACTCCCGAGAGACCCAGTACTTC. This translates into CASRSGNSRETQYF.

V usage is TRBV6-1 and J usage is TRBJ2-7; TRBD1 matches 11 bases. Trimming cost V 3 bases and J 0 bases; bases outside gene matches: 1. CDR1 MNHNS and CDR2 SASEGT come from the germline V gene. CDR3 size: 15 residues. CDR3 bases: TGTGCCAGCAGTGACGGACAGGGGGCCTCCTACGAGCAGTACTTC. It specifies CASSDGQGASYEQYF.

The chain carries TRBV19 and TRBJ1-1; D is possibly TRBD1 (5 bases). The CDR3 runs 15 residues. In germline, CDR1 is LNHDA, CDR2 SQIVND (reference sequence). The ends were cut back, 4 bases at V and 0 bases at J, with 12 bases in the middle. Here the CDR3 DNA reads TGTGCCAGTAGTAAAGTTGTGACAGTGAACACTGAAGCTTTCTTT. Residues: CASSKVVTVNTEAFF.

The chain employs TRBV2 and TRBJ2-1; the D gene is possibly TRBD2 (6 bases). The length of the CDR3 is 16 residues. V was pared by 5 bases and J by 3 bases, with 17 bases between. CDR1 is SNHLY and CDR2 is FYNNEI in the germline V gene. CDR3 sequence: CASSKDPGALYNEQFF. The CDR3 DNA is TGTGCCAGCAGTAAAGATCCGGGAGCTCTCTACAATGAGCAGTTCTTC.

This chain uses TRBV10-3 with TRBJ1-5; the D gene is possibly TRBD1 (6 bases). The CDR3 spans 15 residues. The germline CDR1 and CDR2 sequences are ENHRY and SYGVKD. Trimming took off 0 bases at V and 5 bases at J, with 11 bases between the two ends. The CDR3: CAISESGQYHQPQHF. The CDR3, as DNA: TGTGCCATCAGTGAGTCCGGACAGTACCATCAGCCCCAGCATTTT.